Presented here are 32 T cell receptor beta chains from one specimen sequenced in a study of shared clonotypes between healthy human individuals. Repertoires were generated with immunoSEQ multiplex PCR, while TCRdb's copy carries only in-frame clones and drops some. The sample gives millions of clones, roughly 93% of which show up once; around 0.4% is in the top ten. The sequenced sample consisted of naive CD4+ T cells from PBMCs. Stated subset: CD45RA+ positively selected. The receptors originated from a young man in good health. Some clones in this sample may be carry-over from other donors' samples.

The chain links TRBV7-3 to TRBJ2-3; a possible D gene is TRBD2 (6 bases). CDR1 SGHTA and CDR2 FQGTGA come from the germline V gene. The V gene lost 5 bases and the J gene lost 1 base, with 10 bases spanning the gap. CDR3 length: 14 residues. CDR3 region: CASSRSSGTDTQYF. The CDR3 DNA follows: TGTGCCAGCAGCCGCTCTAGCGGCACAGATACGCAGTATTTT. The entire variable domain, with the rest obtained from reference TRBV7-3 and TRBJ2-3, is as follows: GAGVSQTPSNKVTEKGKYVELRCDPISGHTALYWYRQSLGQGPEFLIYFQGTGAADDSGLPNDRFFAVRPEGSVSTLKIQRTERGDSAVYLCASSRSSGTDTQYFGPGTRLTVL.

Details on this clone: The same CDR3 also results from other DNA sequences found in this sample. The chain joins TRBV28 to TRBJ2-7; no reliable D call. Trimming cost V 9 bases and J 0 bases, with 9 bases left between them. CDR1 is MDHEN and CDR2 is SYDVKM in the germline V gene. The CDR3 is 12 residues long. The CDR3 sequence is CASSSSSYEQYF. CDR3 bases: TGTGCCAGTTCTTCGAGCTCCTACGAGCAGTACTTC.

The chain joins TRBV28 to TRBJ2-3, with 9 bases that match TRBD2. Trimming removed 8 bases from V and 2 bases from J; junction bases left unmatched: 5. CDR1 and CDR2 (germline): MDHEN, SYDVKM. The CDR3 loop spans 14 amino acids. The CDR3: CASSRLAATDTQYF. The CDR3 region has the DNA TGTGCCAGCTCCCGACTAGCGGCCACAGATACGCAGTATTTT. Drawing the rest from reference TRBV28 and TRBJ2-3, the complete variable domain is DVKVTQSSRYLVKRTGEKVFLECVQDMDHENMFWYRQDPGLGLRLIYFSYDVKMKEKGDIPEGYSVSREKKERFSLILESASTNQTSMYLCASSRLAATDTQYFGPGTRLTVL.

This sequence joins TRBV5-4 and TRBJ1-1; D is possibly TRBD1 (5 bases). The germline V and J ends were trimmed by 0 bases and 1 base, with 10 bases remaining between them. Germline CDR1 and CDR2: SGHNT and YYREEE (reference sequence). This CDR3 contains 15 residues. CDR3 protein: CASSLVVRENTEAFF. The DNA for the CDR3 is TGTGCCAGCAGCTTGGTGGTCAGGGAGAACACTGAAGCTTTCTTT.

This chain joins TRBV28 and TRBJ1-2; 7 bases are a match to TRBD1. Germline trimming cut 5 bases from V and 8 bases from J; bases unmatched to any gene: 14. This CDR3 region has 15 residues. From germline, CDR1 is MDHEN and CDR2 SYDVKM. The CDR3 nucleotides are TGTGCCAGCAGTCTATACTCCATCCAGGGGGGAGGCTACACCTTC. It translates to CASSLYSIQGGGYTF.

In DNA, the CDR3 is TGCGCCAGCAGTTTGACAGGATCCTTGGAAGCTTTCTTT. Translating it yields CASSLTGSLEAFF. The chain has TRBV5-1 and TRBJ1-1, with D maybe TRBD1 (6 bases). Trimming cost V 5 bases and J 8 bases, with 16 bases left between them. The CDR3 runs 13 residues. CDR1 is SGHRS and CDR2 is YFSETQ in the germline V gene. The full variable domain, with the rest looked up from reference TRBV5-1 and TRBJ1-1, is KAGVTQTPRYLIKTRGQQVTLSCSPISGHRSVSWYQQTPGQGLQFLFEYFSETQRNKGNFPGRFSGRQFSNSRSEMNVSTLELGDSALYLCASSLTGSLEAFFGQGTRLTVV.

This chain uses TRBV5-1 with TRBJ1-3; D is uncertain. This CDR3 has 17 amino acids. The germline V gene has CDR1 SGHRS and CDR2 YFSETQ. V shed 0 bases and J shed 0 bases, with 13 bases lying between them. The CDR3 spells CASSLAGRMSSGNTIYF. DNA for the CDR3: TGCGCCAGCAGCTTGGCCGGCAGGATGAGCTCTGGAAACACCATATATTTT.

This chain links TRBV6-6 with TRBJ1-1; 10 bases line up with TRBD1. Trimming cost V 4 bases and J 0 bases; bases outside gene matches: 5. This CDR3 comprises 16 residues. The germline CDR1 and CDR2 sequences are MNHNY and SVGAGI (reference sequence). DNA for the CDR3: TGTGCCAGCAGTTTGGGGACAGGGGCGATGAACACTGAAGCTTTCTTT. Protein sequence: CASSLGTGAMNTEAFF.

This clone was observed a single time. The rearrangement uses TRBV27 and TRBJ1-1; 8 nucleotides line up with TRBD1. Germline CDR1 is MNHEY and CDR2 is SMNVEV (reference sequence). The V segment lost 8 bases and the J segment 5 bases; nucleotides outside the gene matches: 16. The CDR3 contains 16 residues. CDR3 residues: CASGQGAFLQGTEAFF. For the CDR3, the DNA is TGTGCCAGCGGTCAGGGGGCCTTTCTCCAAGGGACTGAAGCTTTCTTT.

The chain couples TRBV21-1 to TRBJ1-1. TRBV21-1 corresponds to a pseudogene. The CDR3 loop spans 14 amino acids. CDR3: CASSLDGANTEAFF. CDR3 sequence (DNA): TGTGCCAGCAGTCTAGACGGAGCCAACACTGAAGCTTTCTTT.

The rearrangement joins TRBV5-4 to TRBJ2-5; possibly TRBD1 or TRBD2 for D (5 bases each). The V and J ends lost 4 bases and 2 bases respectively, with 12 bases between them. Germline CDR1 reads SGHNT; CDR2 reads YYREEE (reference sequence). The CDR3 spans 14 residues. For the CDR3, the DNA is TGTGCCAGCAGCGCCGGGACGGTACAAGAGACCCAGTACTTC. Translating it yields CASSAGTVQETQYF.

The genes are TRBV15 and TRBJ1-5; 9 bases match TRBD1. V shed 5 bases, J shed 7 bases, and the junction held 12 bases outside the gene matches. CDR3 length equals 16 residues. In germline, CDR1 is LNHNV, CDR2 YYDKDF (reference sequence). CDR3 sequence reads: CATSWTGTGLGQPQHF. In DNA, the CDR3 is TGTGCCACCAGCTGGACGGGGACAGGGTTAGGGCAGCCCCAGCATTTT.

This chain connects TRBV9 to TRBJ1-1; no reliable D call. Trimming removed 6 bases from V and 2 bases from J, with 20 bases in between. Germline CDR1 reads SGDLS; CDR2 reads YYNGEE. The CDR3 has 16 amino acids. This chain's CDR3 is CASTPGITSRNTEAFF. The CDR3 DNA reads TGTGCCAGCACCCCCGGGATTACGTCGCGTAACACTGAAGCTTTCTTT.

This rearrangement joins TRBV6-1 to TRBJ2-5; D tentatively reads TRBD1 or TRBD2 (5 bases each). Germline assignment: CDR1 MNHNS and CDR2 SASEGT. Trimming shortened V by 5 bases and J by 7 bases, and 14 bases separated the two germline ends. The CDR3 runs 13 residues. The CDR3 loop reads CASSPGAWGTQYF. Written as DNA, the CDR3 is TGTGCCAGCAGTCCCGGGGCGTGGGGGACCCAGTACTTC.

The genes are TRBV10-3 and TRBJ1-1; a possible D gene is TRBD1 (5 bases). Trimming shortened V by 7 bases and J by 4 bases, and 19 bases separated the two germline ends. Germline CDR1 reads ENHRY; CDR2 reads SYGVKD. There are 15 residues in the CDR3. In nucleotides, the CDR3 is TGTGCCATCACCGGGACTCCGACCAAGGGCACTGAAGCTTTCTTT. Translated: CAITGTPTKGTEAFF.

Worth noting for this clone: This sample also contains other DNA sequences that code for the same CDR3. The chain couples TRBV18 to TRBJ1-1; 7 bases align to TRBD1. This CDR3 contains 14 residues. From germline, CDR1 is KGHSH and CDR2 LQKENI. Trimming at V came to 3 bases and at J to 1 base, leaving 2 bases not matched to a gene. CDR3 DNA: TGTGCCAGCTCACCGACAGGGCCGAACACTGAAGCTTTCTTT. It specifies CASSPTGPNTEAFF.

The V call is TRBV28, the J call TRBJ1-3; 7 nucleotides match TRBD1. The CDR3 spans 15 residues. The V segment lost 3 bases and the J segment 0 bases; nucleotides outside the gene matches: 2. Germline assignment: CDR1 MDHEN and CDR2 SYDVKM. DNA for the CDR3: TGTGCCAGCAGTTTGGGACAGCACTCTGGAAACACCATATATTTT. This translates into CASSLGQHSGNTIYF.

In this sample, this clone turned up a few times. The same CDR3 can be traced to other DNA sequences in this sample. The J gene is TRBJ1-5, the V gene TRBV2; 8 bases fit TRBD1. Germline V gene data show CDR1 as SNHLY and CDR2 as FYNNEI. CDR3 size: 13 residues. V shed 6 bases and J 2 bases; nucleotides not matched to a gene: 0. The CDR3 DNA reads TGTGCCAGCAGGACAGGGGGCAATCAGCCCCAGCATTTT. It codes for CASRTGGNQPQHF. Full variable domain (remainder filled in from reference TRBV2 and TRBJ1-5): EPEVTQTPSHQVTQMGQEVILRCVPISNHLYFYWYRQILGQKVEFLVSFYNNEISEKSEIFDDQFSVERPDGSNFTLKIRSTKLEDSAMYFCASRTGGNQPQHFGDGTRLSIL.

V gene TRBV7-2 combines with J gene TRBJ2-1; 13 nucleotides line up with TRBD2. Germline CDR1 reads SGHTA; CDR2 reads FQGNSA. The CDR3 spans 15 residues. V trimming: 4 bases; J trimming: 5 bases; junction bases outside the gene matches: 2. The CDR3 sequence: CASSWTSGSDNEQFF. The CDR3 coding sequence is TGTGCCAGCAGCTGGACTAGCGGGAGTGACAATGAGCAGTTCTTC.

The chain uses TRBV6-5 and TRBJ2-7; D ambiguous. The CDR3 spans 9 residues. Germline V gene data show CDR1 as MNHEY and CDR2 as SVGAGI. The CDR3 is CAPPYEQYF. The CDR3 DNA reads TGTGCACCACCCTACGAGCAGTACTTC.

J is TRBJ2-7 and V is TRBV27; tentatively, D is TRBD1 (6 bases). Trimming removed 8 bases from V and 4 bases from J, with 18 bases in between. Germline V CDR1 and CDR2: MNHEY, SMNVEV (reference sequence). The CDR3 runs 14 residues. The CDR3 region is CASQRGIRSYEQYF. CDR3 in DNA: TGTGCCAGCCAGAGGGGGATCCGAAGTTACGAGCAGTACTTC.

V and J are TRBV6-5 and TRBJ2-7; D is uncertain. This CDR3 has 15 residues. The germline V and J ends were trimmed by 4 bases and 0 bases, with 13 bases remaining between them. Germline loops: CDR1 MNHEY, CDR2 SVGAGI. CDR3 region: CASSFRTESSYEQYF. In nucleotides, the CDR3 is TGTGCCAGCAGTTTTCGGACGGAAAGCTCCTACGAGCAGTACTTC.

This rearrangement joins TRBV5-1 to TRBJ2-5; 8 positions match TRBD2. CDR3 length equals 15 residues. Germline V CDR1 and CDR2: SGHRS, YFSETQ. V lost 4 bases and J lost 2; bases outside the gene matches: 7. CDR3: CASSRLGGGQETQYF. CDR3 coding DNA: TGCGCCAGCAGCAGGTTAGGCGGGGGGCAAGAGACCCAGTACTTC.

The chain recombines TRBV7-9 with TRBJ1-5; possibly TRBD1 for D (5 bases). CDR1 is SEHNR, CDR2 FQNEAQ, per germline (reference sequence). V lost 4 bases, J lost 3 bases, and 13 bases lay in between. The CDR3 consists of 15 residues. The chain's CDR3 is CASSSRAGLNQPQHF. DNA for the CDR3: TGTGCCAGCAGCTCCCGGGCGGGACTCAATCAGCCCCAGCATTTT.

V gene TRBV2 combines with J gene TRBJ2-1, with D possibly matching TRBD1 (5 bases). Trimming removed 8 bases at V and 0 bases at J, with 26 bases between. This CDR3 is 19 amino acids long. CDR1 and CDR2 (germline): SNHLY, FYNNEI. In DNA, the CDR3 is TGTGCCAGCTCTATGGGGCCAGCGACCTCCAAGAGCTCCTACAATGAGCAGTTCTTC. Translating it yields CASSMGPATSKSSYNEQFF. Full variable domain (outside the CDR3, taken from reference TRBV2 and TRBJ2-1): EPEVTQTPSHQVTQMGQEVILRCVPISNHLYFYWYRQILGQKVEFLVSFYNNEISEKSEIFDDQFSVERPDGSNFTLKIRSTKLEDSAMYFCASSMGPATSKSSYNEQFFGPGTRLTVL.

This clone came up once. The chain links TRBV27 to TRBJ2-7; no firm D call. V lost 3 bases and J 4 bases, leaving 10 bases between the germline ends. The CDR3 consists of 13 residues. CDR1 and CDR2 from the germline V gene are MNHEY and SMNVEV (reference sequence). In DNA form, the CDR3 reads TGTGCCAGCAGTTTCAATATGAGGTACGAGCAGTACTTC. This translates into CASSFNMRYEQYF.

This clone appeared a single time. The J gene is TRBJ2-7, the V gene TRBV11-2; TRBD2 matches 7 bases. The V segment lost 1 base and the J segment 2 bases; nucleotides outside the gene matches: 2. CDR1 is SGHAT and CDR2 is FQNNGV in the germline V gene. The CDR3 runs to 14 residues. The CDR3 loop reads CASSLVGGTYEQYF. The CDR3 DNA is TGTGCCAGCAGCTTAGTCGGGGGGACCTACGAGCAGTACTTC. The variable domain in full, with the rest retrieved from reference TRBV11-2 and TRBJ2-7, is EAGVAQSPRYKIIEKRQSVAFWCNPISGHATLYWYQQILGQGPKLLIQFQNNGVVDDSQLPKDRFSAERLKGVDSTLKIQPAKLEDSAVYLCASSLVGGTYEQYFGPGTRLTVT.

For this clone: Other DNA sequences in this specimen translate into the identical CDR3. The rearrangement uses TRBV2 and TRBJ1-1, with unresolved D. Trimming cost V 1 base and J 5 bases, with 2 bases left between them. Germline V gives CDR1 SNHLY, CDR2 FYNNEI. CDR3 length: 11 amino acids. CDR3 sequence: CASSEVTEAFF. The CDR3 DNA reads TGTGCCAGCAGTGAAGTGACTGAAGCTTTCTTT.

V gene TRBV28 combines with J gene TRBJ2-3; D is possibly TRBD1 (6 bases). Germline loops: CDR1 MDHEN, CDR2 SYDVKM. Trimming left V 3 bases short and J 2 bases short, with 12 bases between. This CDR3 has 15 residues. CDR3 nucleotide sequence: TGTGCCAGCAGTTTCCTCAGGGGATTCACAGATACGCAGTATTTT. The encoded protein is CASSFLRGFTDTQYF.

The V call is TRBV5-4, the J call TRBJ1-1; TRBD1 might be the D (6 bases). This CDR3 is built from 13 residues. Germline-derived CDR1 and CDR2 are SGHNT and YYREEE (reference sequence). The ends were cut back, 2 bases at V and 4 bases at J, with 9 bases in the middle. The CDR3 coding sequence is TGTGCCAGCAGCTTCCAGGGGACCACTGAAGCTTTCTTT. Translated, it gives CASSFQGTTEAFF.

The V and J genes are TRBV6-1 and TRBJ1-3, with D hard to call. Germline V gene sequence: CDR1 MNHNS, CDR2 SASEGT. The CDR3 spans 12 residues. The ends were cut back, 5 bases at V and 4 bases at J, with 6 bases in the middle. The CDR3 loop reads CASSTRGNTIYF. The CDR3 region has the DNA TGTGCCAGCAGTACTAGAGGAAACACCATATATTTT.

The chain combines TRBV19 with TRBJ1-5; D might be TRBD1 (5 bases). Trimming removed 3 bases at V and 10 bases at J, with 22 bases between. CDR1 is LNHDA and CDR2 is SQIVND in the germline V gene (reference sequence). The length of the CDR3 is 16 residues. The CDR3 sequence is CASSIFLDSSGQPQHF. CDR3 in DNA: TGTGCCAGTAGTATCTTCCTCGACAGTAGCGGTCAACCCCAGCATTTT.